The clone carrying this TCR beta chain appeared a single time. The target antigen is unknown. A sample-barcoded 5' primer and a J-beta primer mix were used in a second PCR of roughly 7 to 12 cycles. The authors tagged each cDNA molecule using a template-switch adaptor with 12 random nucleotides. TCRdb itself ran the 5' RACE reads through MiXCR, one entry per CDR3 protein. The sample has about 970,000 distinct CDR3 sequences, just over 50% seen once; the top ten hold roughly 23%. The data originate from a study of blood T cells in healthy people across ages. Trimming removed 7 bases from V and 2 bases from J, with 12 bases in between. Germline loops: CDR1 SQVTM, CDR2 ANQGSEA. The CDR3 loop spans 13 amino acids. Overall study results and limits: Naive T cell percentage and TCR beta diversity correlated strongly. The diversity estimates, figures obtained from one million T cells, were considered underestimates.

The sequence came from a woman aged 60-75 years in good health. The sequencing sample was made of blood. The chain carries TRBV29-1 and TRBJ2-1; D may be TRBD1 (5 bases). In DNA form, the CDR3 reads TGCAGCGGGCCTTGGGGCCCCTACAATGAGCAGTTCTTC. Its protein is CSGPWGPYNEQFF.